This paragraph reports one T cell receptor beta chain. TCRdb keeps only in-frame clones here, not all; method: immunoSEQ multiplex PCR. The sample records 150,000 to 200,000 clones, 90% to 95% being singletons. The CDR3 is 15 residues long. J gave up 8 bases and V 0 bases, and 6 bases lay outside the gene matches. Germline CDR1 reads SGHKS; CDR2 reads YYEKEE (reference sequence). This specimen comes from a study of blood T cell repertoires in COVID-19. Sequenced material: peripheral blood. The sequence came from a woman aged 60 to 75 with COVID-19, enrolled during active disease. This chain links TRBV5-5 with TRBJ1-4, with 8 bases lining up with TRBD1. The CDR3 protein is CASSLVQGANEKLFF. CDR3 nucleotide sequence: TGTGCCAGCAGCTTGGTCCAGGGGGCGAACGAAAAACTGTTTTTT.